Described below is a single T cell receptor beta chain sequence and its context. As yet, its antigen is unknown. Libraries were prepared by immunoSEQ multiplex PCR; TCRdb keeps only in-frame clonotypes and omits some of them. Among more than 1.2 million clones listed, approximately 98.5% were seen once. The entry originates in a study of shared clonotypes between healthy human individuals. Findings and limits, study-wide: Generally, naive subsets (rather than memory subsets) showed larger estimated richness. The generation probabilities recorded for non-shared clonotypes fell below those of clonotypes shared by all four donors.

The CDR3 runs 15 residues. Trimming took off 7 bases at V and 3 bases at J, with 17 bases between the two ends. Germline V gene data show CDR1 as LNHNV and CDR2 as YYDKDF (reference sequence). The chain recombines TRBV15 with TRBJ2-3, with D perhaps TRBD2 (5 bases). Sequencing was performed on naive CD4+ T cells sorted from blood. Subset: CD45RA+ positively selected. The receptor's source is a man under 40 in good health. The CDR3 DNA reads as TGTGCCACCACCCCCGGGGTTAGTTGGACAGATACGCAGTATTTT. Translated: CATTPGVSWTDTQYF.